This passage covers 19 T cell receptor beta chains from one sample sequenced in a study of shared clonotypes between healthy human individuals. Libraries were prepared by immunoSEQ multiplex PCR; TCRdb keeps only in-frame clonotypes and omits some of them. The sample comprises about 520,000 clones, about 85% of which are singletons, and roughly an eighth rests with the top ten. The sequencing sample was made of PBMCs. The source is a woman aged 40 to 50 in good health. Some clones in this sample may be carry-over from other donors' samples.

This clone has ten or more counts. The chain recombines TRBV5-6 with TRBJ2-7; no definite D call. Trimming shortened V by 0 bases and J by 7 bases, and 20 bases separated the two germline ends. Germline V CDR1 and CDR2: SGHDT, YYEEEE. CDR3 length equals 16 residues. Here the CDR3 reads CASSLGVWAQKREQYF. The CDR3 bases are TGTGCCAGCAGCTTGGGGGTTTGGGCCCAAAAGAGAGAGCAGTACTTC.

The CDR3 region is CASSVEERENIQYF. CDR3 nucleotides: TGTGCCAGCAGCGTAGAGGAGAGGGAGAACATTCAGTACTTC. The chain is built from TRBV9 and TRBJ2-4; possible D gene TRBD2, 5 bases. Per the germline V gene, CDR1 is SGDLS and CDR2 is YYNGEE. CDR3 length equals 14 residues. V was trimmed by 0 bases and J by 7 bases, leaving 11 bases between them.

In regard to this clone: With a far larger clone one base away, a read error is the likely cause. V is TRBV27 and J is TRBJ2-3; the match to TRBD2 covers 12 bases. The CDR3 extends over 14 amino acids. Germline V gene data show CDR1 as MNHEY and CDR2 as SMNVEV (reference sequence). V shed 6 bases and J 3 bases; nucleotides not matched to a gene: 1. CDR3 residues: CASSTSGRTDTQYF. CDR3 nucleotide sequence: TGTGCCAGCAGCACTAGCGGGAGGACAGATACGCAGTATTTT.

This clone was seen a single time. The chain links TRBV19 to TRBJ1-5, with TRBD1 identical over 8 bases. CDR1 is LNHDA, CDR2 SQIVND, per germline (reference sequence). After removal of 3 bases from V and 3 bases from J, the junction contained 7 bases not matched to a gene. This CDR3 has 16 amino acids. The CDR3 bases are TGTGCCAGTAGTATTGCTGGGACAGGCTCCAATCAGCCCCAGCATTTT. This codes for CASSIAGTGSNQPQHF.

Details on this clone: A much more abundant neighbour one base away suggests this may be a read error. The rearrangement links TRBV13 to TRBJ2-2; D possibly corresponds to TRBD1 (6 bases). Germline CDR1 reads PRHDT; CDR2 reads FYEKMQ (reference sequence). The CDR3 sequence is 17 residues long. Here the CDR3 DNA reads TGTGCCAGCATTGGGGGAAAGGACAGTTCGAACACCGGGGAGCCGTTTTTT. This gives the protein CASIGGKDSSNTGEPFF.

The rearrangement uses TRBV28 and TRBJ1-3; D is unresolved. Trimming left V 6 bases short and J 4 bases short, with 13 bases between. The CDR3 length is 14 residues. Germline V gene lookup returns CDR1 MDHEN and CDR2 SYDVKM. DNA for the CDR3: TGTGCCAGCAGCCCTATAGTTGCCGGAAACACCATATATTTT. Translation gives CASSPIVAGNTIYF.

The genes are TRBV4-2 and TRBJ2-1; 11 bases line up with TRBD2. The germline V gene has CDR1 LGHNA and CDR2 YNFKEQ. The CDR3 covers 16 residues. The ends lost 4 bases at V and 5 bases at J; junction bases unmatched: 7. CDR3 DNA sequence: TGTGCCAGCAGCCTTACACCGGGACTAGCGGACAATGAGCAGTTCTTC. As protein: CASSLTPGLADNEQFF.

This chain joins TRBV28 and TRBJ2-3; 11 positions agree with TRBD1. CDR3 length: 15 amino acids. After removal of 5 bases from V and 5 bases from J, the junction contained 6 bases not matched to a gene. The germline CDR1 and CDR2 sequences are MDHEN and SYDVKM. CDR3 coding DNA: TGTGCCAGCAGTACCCCGGGACAGGGGGGAGATACGCAGTATTTT. Translating gives CASSTPGQGGDTQYF.

The CDR3 nucleotides read TGTGCCAGCAGTCCTGGGGGCTCCTACGAGCAGTACTTC. It translates to CASSPGGSYEQYF. The chain combines TRBV6-5 with TRBJ2-7; D tentatively fits TRBD1 or TRBD2 (5 bases each). Germline values: CDR1 MNHEY, CDR2 SVGAGI. V lost 5 bases and J lost 0, with 8 bases in between. The CDR3 extends over 13 amino acids.

Turning to this clone: This is likely an artifact of a read error, given a far larger clone one base away. V usage is TRBV28 and J usage is TRBJ2-5; 11 nucleotides agree with TRBD1. The CDR3 has 14 residues. Unmatched junction bases numbered 12, after V lost 5 bases and J lost 13 bases. The germline CDR1 and CDR2 sequences are MDHEN and SYDVKM. This CDR3 is CASSLGTGGNERYF. In nucleotides, the CDR3 is TGTGCCAGCAGTCTAGGGACAGGGGGTAACGAGCGGTACTTC.

This clone was recorded only once. The chain joins TRBV6-5 to TRBJ2-7, with unresolved D. The CDR3 runs 12 residues. The ends were cut back, 1 base at V and 5 bases at J, with 6 bases in the middle. Germline V gene data show CDR1 as MNHEY and CDR2 as SVGAGI. In DNA form, the CDR3 reads TGTGCCAGCAGTTACTTAGGGAACGAGCAGTACTTC. Residues: CASSYLGNEQYF.

The rearrangement joins TRBV6-4 to TRBJ1-2, with no clear D. CDR3 size: 13 residues. V shed 4 bases and J shed 2 bases, with 8 bases lying between them. Germline loops: CDR1 MRHNA, CDR2 SNTAGT. CDR3 DNA: TGTGCCAGCAGTGTATCAGAAAACTATGGCTACACCTTC. Translation: CASSVSENYGYTF.

This clone occurred many times. V gene TRBV2 combines with J gene TRBJ2-5; 8 positions match TRBD2. The trim removed 4 bases at V and 2 bases at J, leaving 6 bases unmatched. The CDR3 has 15 amino acids. Per germline, CDR1 SNHLY and CDR2 FYNNEI. The CDR3 nucleotides are TGTGCCAGCAGTGGGGGGAGCGGGGGACAAGAGACCCAGTACTTC. This codes for CASSGGSGGQETQYF.

This clone was observed a handful of times. This chain uses TRBV30 with TRBJ1-2, with D tentatively TRBD1 (6 bases). V dropped 5 bases and J dropped 4 bases, with 14 bases sitting between them. Germline CDR1 GTSNPN, CDR2 SVGIG (reference sequence). The CDR3 sequence is 13 residues long. DNA for the CDR3: TGTGCCTGGGGTTTCTCAGGGGCCTATGGCTACACCTTC. Encoded protein: CAWGFSGAYGYTF.

The chain is built from TRBV5-1 and TRBJ2-6; D possibly corresponds to TRBD2 (5 bases). Trimming pared 4 bases from V and 1 base from J, leaving 21 bases between. Germline-derived CDR1 and CDR2 are SGHRS and YFSETQ. The CDR3 is made up of 19 amino acids. The CDR3 reads CASSPGVWTPVSGANVLTF. For the CDR3, the DNA is TGCGCCAGCAGCCCCGGGGTGTGGACGCCTGTGTCTGGGGCCAACGTCCTGACTTTC.

The chain is built from TRBV7-3 and TRBJ1-1; possible D gene TRBD1, 5 bases. CDR3 length: 15 amino acids. Germline V gene lookup returns CDR1 SGHTA and CDR2 FQGTGA. V lost 5 bases and J 1 base, leaving 14 bases between the germline ends. The CDR3 is CASSLGAGRNTEAFF. Here the CDR3 DNA reads TGTGCCAGCAGCCTTGGCGCAGGGAGGAACACTGAAGCTTTCTTT.

This chain links TRBV15 with TRBJ2-1; 13 positions agree with TRBD2. V was pared by 1 base and J by 6 bases, with 0 bases of the junction left unmatched. The V gene's germline CDR1 is LNHNV and CDR2 YYDKDF (reference sequence). The CDR3 spans 15 residues. In nucleotides, the CDR3 is TGTGCCACCAGCAGAGGGACTAGCGGGAGCAATGAGCAGTTCTTC. It codes for CATSRGTSGSNEQFF. The variable domain in full, with the rest retrieved from reference TRBV15 and TRBJ2-1, is DAMVIQNPRYQVTQFGKPVTLSCSQTLNHNVMYWYQQKSSQAPKLLFHYYDKDFNNEADTPDNFQSRRPNTSFCFLDIRSPGLGDTAMYLCATSRGTSGSNEQFFGPGTRLTVL.

This sequence joins TRBV10-3 and TRBJ2-5; 7 nucleotides agree with TRBD1. Germline CDR1 reads ENHRY; CDR2 reads SYGVKD. The length of the CDR3 is 14 residues. J lost 2 bases, V lost 4 bases, and 4 bases had no gene match. The CDR3 DNA reads TGTGCCATCAGTGGACAGGGCTTTCAAGAGACCCAGTACTTC. As protein: CAISGQGFQETQYF.

Details on this clone: This likely stems from a read error, as it lies one base from a far larger clone. V is TRBV6-5 and J is TRBJ2-1, with D hard to call. This CDR3 is built from 14 residues. Germline assignment: CDR1 MNHEY and CDR2 SVGAGI. This chain's CDR3 is CASKRLGPYNEQLF. CDR3 bases: TGTGCCAGCAAACGGCTGGGCCCTTACAATGAGCAGCTCTTC.